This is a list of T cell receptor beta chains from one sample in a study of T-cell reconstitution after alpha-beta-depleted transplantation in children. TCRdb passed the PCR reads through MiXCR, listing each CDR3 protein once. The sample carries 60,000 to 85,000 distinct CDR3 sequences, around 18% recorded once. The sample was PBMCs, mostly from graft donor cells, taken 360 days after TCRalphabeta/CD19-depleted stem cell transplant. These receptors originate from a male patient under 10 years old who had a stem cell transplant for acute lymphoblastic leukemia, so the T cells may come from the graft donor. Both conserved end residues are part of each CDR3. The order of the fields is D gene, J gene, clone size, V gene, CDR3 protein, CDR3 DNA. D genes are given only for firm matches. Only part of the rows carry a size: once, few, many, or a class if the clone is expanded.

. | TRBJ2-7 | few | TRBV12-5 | CASGLVQGRFSSSYEQYF | TGTGCTAGTGGTTTGGTACAGGGGAGGTTCAGTTCCTCCTACGAGCAGTACTTC
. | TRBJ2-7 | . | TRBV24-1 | CATSGLDRYEQYF | TGTGCCACCAGTGGTCTGGATCGCTACGAGCAGTACTTC
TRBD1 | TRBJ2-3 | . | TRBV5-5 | CASSFWDRPTDTQYF | TGTGCCAGCAGCTTCTGGGACAGGCCCACAGATACGCAGTATTTT
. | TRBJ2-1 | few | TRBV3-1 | CASKGGPSYNEQFF | TGTGCCAGCAAAGGGGGTCCCTCCTACAATGAGCAGTTCTTC
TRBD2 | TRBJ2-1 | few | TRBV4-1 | CASSQDSKLAGGPNEQFF | TGCGCCAGCAGCCAAGATTCTAAACTAGCGGGAGGGCCCAATGAGCAGTTCTTC
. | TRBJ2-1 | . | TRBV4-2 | CASSQDAIALNEQFF | TGTGCCAGCAGCCAAGATGCCATAGCGTTAAATGAGCAGTTCTTC
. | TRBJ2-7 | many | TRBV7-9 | CASSRGLWNEQYF | TGTGCCAGCAGCCGTGGCCTGTGGAACGAGCAGTACTTC
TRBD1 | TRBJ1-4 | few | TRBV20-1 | CSARGIQGEKLFF | TGCAGTGCTAGGGGCATACAGGGGGAGAAACTGTTTTTT
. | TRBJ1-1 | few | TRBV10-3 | CAISRLGNTEAFF | TGTGCCATCAGCCGACTGGGGAACACTGAAGCTTTCTTT
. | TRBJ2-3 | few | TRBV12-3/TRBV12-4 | CASSARRGDTQYF | TGTGCCAGCAGTGCCCGACGGGGGGATACGCAGTATTTT
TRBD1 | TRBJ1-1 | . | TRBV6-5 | CASSYPPRQGVNTEAFF | TGTGCCAGCAGTTACCCGCCTAGACAGGGAGTGAACACTGAAGCTTTCTTT
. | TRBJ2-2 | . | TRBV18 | CASSAPRTGELFF | TGTGCCAGCTCAGCTCCCCGCACCGGGGAGCTGTTTTTT
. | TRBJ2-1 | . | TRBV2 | CASSEKGGGRNEQFF | TGTGCCAGCAGTGAAAAGGGAGGGGGGAGGAATGAGCAGTTCTTC
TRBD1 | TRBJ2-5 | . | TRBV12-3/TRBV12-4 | CASSYDRGRLETQYF | TGTGCCAGCAGCTACGACAGGGGGAGGTTAGAGACCCAGTACTTC
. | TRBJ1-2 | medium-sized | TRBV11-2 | CASSLDLGGKSYGYTF | TGTGCCAGCAGCTTAGATCTGGGGGGCAAATCCTATGGCTACACCTTC
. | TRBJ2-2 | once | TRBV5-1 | CASRGAATGELFF | TGCGCCAGCAGAGGAGCGGCCACCGGGGAGCTGTTTTTT
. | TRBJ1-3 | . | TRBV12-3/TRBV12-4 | CASRPGTRRGNTIYF | TGTGCCAGCAGACCCGGGACCCGCCGGGGAAACACCATATATTTT
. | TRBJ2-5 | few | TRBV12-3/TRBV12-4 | CASCGPEKETQYF | TGTGCCAGCTGTGGTCCAGAAAAAGAGACCCAGTACTTC
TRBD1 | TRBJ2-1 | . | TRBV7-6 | CASSLSGTGAYAVSYNEQFF | TGTGCCAGCAGCCTCTCCGGGACAGGGGCATATGCAGTGTCCTACAATGAGCAGTTCTTC
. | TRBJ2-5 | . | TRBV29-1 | CSVRQETQYF | TGCAGCGTCCGCCAAGAGACCCAGTACTTC
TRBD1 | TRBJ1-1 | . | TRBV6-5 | CASSYSRGRPMNTEAFF | TGTGCCAGCAGTTACAGCAGGGGGCGTCCCATGAACACTGAAGCTTTCTTT
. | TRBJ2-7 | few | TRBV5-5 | CASSFSQGYISYEQYF | TGTGCCAGCAGCTTCTCTCAGGGGTACATTTCCTACGAGCAGTACTTC
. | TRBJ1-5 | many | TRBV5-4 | CASSLDPNQPQHF | TGTGCCAGCAGCTTGGACCCTAATCAGCCCCAGCATTTT
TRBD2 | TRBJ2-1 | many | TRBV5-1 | CASSFSGSTGGEQFF | TGCGCCAGCAGCTTTAGCGGGAGTACGGGCGGTGAGCAGTTCTTC
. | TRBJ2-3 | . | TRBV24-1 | CATSLQDTQYF | TGTGCCACCAGTCTACAAGATACGCAGTATTTT
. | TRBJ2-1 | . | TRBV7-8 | CASSEHNEQFF | TGTGCCAGCAGCGAGCACAATGAGCAGTTCTTC
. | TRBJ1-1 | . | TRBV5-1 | CASSLAFWGTEAFF | TGCGCCAGCAGCTTGGCGTTTTGGGGAACTGAAGCTTTCTTT
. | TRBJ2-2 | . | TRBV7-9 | CASSPPGTPTGELFF | TGTGCCAGCAGCCCCCCCGGGACCCCCACCGGGGAGCTGTTTTTT
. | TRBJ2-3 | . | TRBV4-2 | CASSQDPSSTGTQYF | TGTGCCAGCAGCCAAGATCCTAGTAGCACAGGTACGCAGTATTTT
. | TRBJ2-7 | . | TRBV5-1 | CASRPRGGHYEQYF | TGCGCCAGCAGGCCCAGGGGGGGCCATTACGAGCAGTACTTC
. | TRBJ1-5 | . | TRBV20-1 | CSARLGQNQPQHF | TGCAGTGCTCGCCTTGGACAGAATCAGCCCCAGCATTTT
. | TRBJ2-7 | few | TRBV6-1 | CAISSRGRTDEQYF | TGTGCCATTTCTAGCCGGGGCCGCACCGACGAGCAGTACTTC
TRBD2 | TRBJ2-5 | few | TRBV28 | CASSFVGGRETQYF | TGTGCCAGCAGTTTCGTGGGAGGGCGCGAGACCCAGTACTTC
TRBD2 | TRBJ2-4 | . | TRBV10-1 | CASSDGGAKNIQYF | TGCGCCAGCAGTGACGGGGGGGCCAAAAACATTCAGTACTTC
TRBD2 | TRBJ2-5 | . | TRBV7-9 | CASSLGGRRQETQYF | TGTGCCAGCAGCTTGGGCGGGAGAAGGCAAGAGACCCAGTACTTC
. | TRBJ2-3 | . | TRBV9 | CASSVARASTDTQYF | TGTGCCAGCAGCGTAGCCAGGGCTAGCACAGATACGCAGTATTTT
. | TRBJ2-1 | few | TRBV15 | CATSRDHGLLVNEQFF | TGTGCCACCAGCAGAGATCACGGACTTTTAGTCAATGAGCAGTTCTTC
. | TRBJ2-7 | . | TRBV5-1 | CASSYPGPIRREQYF | TGCGCCAGCAGCTACCCCGGTCCCATTCGGCGTGAGCAGTACTTC